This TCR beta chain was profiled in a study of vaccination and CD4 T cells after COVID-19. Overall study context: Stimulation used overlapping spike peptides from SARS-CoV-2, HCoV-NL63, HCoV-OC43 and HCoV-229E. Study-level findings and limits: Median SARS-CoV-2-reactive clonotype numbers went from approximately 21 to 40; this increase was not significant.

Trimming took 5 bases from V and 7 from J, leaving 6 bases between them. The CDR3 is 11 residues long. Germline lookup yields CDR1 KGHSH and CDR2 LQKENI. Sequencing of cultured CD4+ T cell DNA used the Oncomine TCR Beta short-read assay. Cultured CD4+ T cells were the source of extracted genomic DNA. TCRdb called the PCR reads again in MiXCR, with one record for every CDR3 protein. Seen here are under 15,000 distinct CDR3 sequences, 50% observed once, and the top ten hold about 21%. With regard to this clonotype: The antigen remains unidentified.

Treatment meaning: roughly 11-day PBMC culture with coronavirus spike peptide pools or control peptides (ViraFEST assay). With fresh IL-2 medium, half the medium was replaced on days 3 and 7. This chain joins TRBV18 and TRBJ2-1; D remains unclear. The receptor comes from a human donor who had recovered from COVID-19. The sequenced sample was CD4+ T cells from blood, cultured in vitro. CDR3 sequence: CASSKLNEQFF. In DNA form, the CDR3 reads TGTGCCAGCTCAAAGCTAAATGAGCAGTTCTTC.